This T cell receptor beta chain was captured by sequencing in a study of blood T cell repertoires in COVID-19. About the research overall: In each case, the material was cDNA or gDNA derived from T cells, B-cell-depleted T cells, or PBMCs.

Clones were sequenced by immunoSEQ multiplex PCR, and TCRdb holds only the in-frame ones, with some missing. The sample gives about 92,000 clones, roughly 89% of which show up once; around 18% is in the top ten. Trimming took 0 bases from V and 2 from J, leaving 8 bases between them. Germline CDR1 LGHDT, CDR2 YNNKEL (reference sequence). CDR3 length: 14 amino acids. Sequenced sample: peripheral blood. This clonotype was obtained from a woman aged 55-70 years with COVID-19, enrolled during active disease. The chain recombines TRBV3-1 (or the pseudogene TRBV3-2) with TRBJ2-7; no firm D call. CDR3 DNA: TGTGCCAGCAGCCAAGAGGGCAGCACCTACGAGCAGTACTTC. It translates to CASSQEGSTYEQYF.